This T cell receptor beta chain was captured by sequencing in a study of T cell repertoires in cytomegalovirus infection. Looking at the study overall: Indicated by public TCR beta signatures were CMV infection and matching HLA type. General study points: Adding up the frequency of public TCR beta families identified people who carried CMV plus the relevant HLA. CMV-specific TCR beta clonotypes restricted by HLA-C dominated the ex vivo response.

In TCRdb, the reads were re-called with MiXCR into one record per CDR3 protein. The sample includes about 400,000 distinct CDR3 sequences, 15% to 20% of them seen just once. With respect to this clonotype: Its antigen remains unidentified.

Sequencing input: PBMCs. This sequence originates from a human donor in good health (CMV status not recorded). Some clones in this sample may be carry-over from other donors' samples.

The CDR3 loop is CASSSRGPYEQYF. The DNA of the CDR3 is TGTGCCAGCAGTTCGCGGGGCCCCTACGAGCAGTACTTC. The chain carries TRBV12-3 or TRBV12-4 and TRBJ2-7; possible D gene TRBD2, 6 bases. Trimming stripped 4 bases from V and 2 bases from J, with 9 bases between. The CDR3 consists of 13 residues.